Presented here are 23 T cell receptor beta chains from one specimen sequenced in a study of T-cell reconstitution after alpha-beta-depleted transplantation in children. Construction of the TCRbeta library involved unique molecular identifiers. A single record per CDR3 protein comes from TCRdb applying MiXCR to the PCR reads. Of some 290,000 distinct CDR3 sequences listed, around 25% are singletons. Material: PBMCs, mostly from graft donor cells, obtained 180 days after TCRalphabeta/CD19-depleted stem cell transplant. These receptors originate from a male patient under 18 who had a stem cell transplant for acute lymphoblastic leukemia, so the T cells may come from the graft donor.

A few counts support this clonotype. The chain couples TRBV5-1 to TRBJ2-1; 7 positions agree with TRBD1. The germline gives CDR1 SGHRS, CDR2 YFSETQ. Germline trimming cut 0 bases from V and 3 bases from J; bases unmatched to any gene: 6. The CDR3 is 16 residues long. The CDR3 DNA sequence: TGCGCCAGCAGCTTGGCCGGGACAGCTTACTACAATGAGCAGTTCTTC. Its translation: CASSLAGTAYYNEQFF.

CDR3 sequence reads: CSAIARGANEKLFF. CDR3 nucleotide sequence: TGCAGTGCTATAGCCCGGGGTGCTAATGAAAAACTGTTTTTT. V usage is TRBV20-1 and J usage is TRBJ1-4; D is unresolved. The CDR3 extends over 14 amino acids. Germline V CDR1 and CDR2: DFQATT, SNEGSKA (reference sequence). Trimming left V 4 bases short and J 3 bases short, with 12 bases between.

This clonotype was found a few times. As DNA, the CDR3 is TGCGCCAGCAGCCCCGGGACAGGAGGTAGCAATCAGCCCCAGCATTTT. Translated, it gives CASSPGTGGSNQPQHF. The chain recombines TRBV5-1 with TRBJ1-5; 8 bases align to TRBD1. Losses at the gene ends were 4 bases for V and 0 bases for J; bases not matched to a gene: 6. Germline V gene sequence: CDR1 SGHRS, CDR2 YFSETQ. The CDR3 has 16 residues.

This clonotype has ten or more counts. In DNA, the CDR3 is TGTGCCAGCAGCAACAGGGTGATCGACGAGCAGTACTTC. It translates to CASSNRVIDEQYF. The chain has TRBV19 and TRBJ2-7, with D maybe TRBD1 (6 bases). The germline gives CDR1 LNHDA, CDR2 SQIVND (reference sequence). The V gene lost 9 bases and the J gene lost 5 bases, with 17 bases spanning the gap. The CDR3 covers 13 residues.

The rearrangement joins TRBV10-1 to TRBJ2-5; weak D call: TRBD2 (5 bases). Germline loops: CDR1 WNHNN, CDR2 SYGVQD (reference sequence). V was cut by 5 bases and J by 2 bases, with 12 bases left in between. The CDR3 is made up of 14 amino acids. CDR3 bases: TGCGCCAGCAGTCCGGAGGTGGGACAAGAGACCCAGTACTTC. This encodes CASSPEVGQETQYF.

The chain employs TRBV5-1 and TRBJ1-4, with D tentatively TRBD1 (6 bases). The CDR3 consists of 15 residues. The germline gives CDR1 SGHRS, CDR2 YFSETQ. V lost 4 bases to trimming and J lost 5 bases, with 15 bases between them. CDR3 in DNA: TGCGCCAGCAGCCCGTCGACAGGATTAAATGAAAAACTGTTTTTT. Protein: CASSPSTGLNEKLFF.

The chain uses TRBV5-1 and TRBJ2-5, with D hard to call. Deletions cut 7 bases from V and 1 base from J, with 11 bases between. This CDR3 region has 13 residues. The germline gives CDR1 SGHRS, CDR2 YFSETQ. The chain's CDR3 is CASLLSLQETQYF. CDR3 coding DNA: TGCGCCAGCCTACTCTCCCTCCAAGAGACCCAGTACTTC. The full variable domain, rest sourced from reference TRBV5-1 and TRBJ2-5, is KAGVTQTPRYLIKTRGQQVTLSCSPISGHRSVSWYQQTPGQGLQFLFEYFSETQRNKGNFPGRFSGRQFSNSRSEMNVSTLELGDSALYLCASLLSLQETQYFGPGTRLLVL.

This chain links TRBV2 with TRBJ2-3; D is uncertain. Trimming shortened V by 8 bases and J by 2 bases, and 14 bases separated the two germline ends. CDR3 length: 14 amino acids. Germline lookup yields CDR1 SNHLY and CDR2 FYNNEI. The CDR3 loop is CASRTVESTDTQYF. DNA of the CDR3: TGTGCCAGCCGGACGGTAGAATCCACAGATACGCAGTATTTT.

The sample holds a few counts of this clonotype. The J gene is TRBJ2-4, the V gene TRBV20-1, with a tentative D call TRBD1 (5 bases). Trimming removed 3 bases at V and 0 bases at J, with 12 bases between. The CDR3 consists of 15 residues. CDR1 DFQATT and CDR2 SNEGSKA come from the germline V gene (reference sequence). CDR3 residues: CSARGRILAKNIQYF. The CDR3 bases are TGCAGTGCTAGGGGGCGGATACTAGCCAAAAACATTCAGTACTTC.

The V gene is TRBV19, the J gene TRBJ2-1; D possibly corresponds to TRBD2 (5 bases). Looked up from germline, CDR1 is LNHDA and CDR2 is SQIVND (reference sequence). CDR3 size: 13 residues. Trimming stripped 1 base from V and 11 bases from J, with 12 bases between. The CDR3: CASSIGGAYQQFF. The CDR3 DNA reads as TGTGCCAGTAGTATAGGGGGAGCCTATCAGCAGTTCTTC.

This sequence joins TRBV21-1 and TRBJ2-1; TRBD1, the D gene given by the table, was not confirmed from the DNA. TRBV21-1 is a recognized pseudogene. The CDR3 has 14 amino acids. CDR3 sequence (DNA): TGTGCCAGCAGCAAGGGGACAGGGGGCGGCGAGCAGTTCTTC. This gives the protein CASSKGTGGGEQFF.

The chain carries TRBV12-3 or TRBV12-4 and TRBJ2-1; a possible D gene is TRBD2 (7 bases). The V end lost 4 bases, the J end lost 0 bases, and 16 bases lay between the germline ends. This CDR3 is 17 amino acids long. CDR3 residues: CASSSPQGRGSYNEQFF. The DNA for the CDR3 is TGTGCCAGCAGTTCCCCCCAGGGGAGGGGCTCCTACAATGAGCAGTTCTTC.

J is TRBJ2-5 and V is TRBV29-1; 14 bases are shared with TRBD2. The CDR3 consists of 16 residues. The trim removed 5 bases at V and 4 bases at J, leaving 9 bases unmatched. Germline V CDR1 and CDR2: SQVTM, ANQGSEA. CDR3 DNA sequence: TGCAGCGTTCGCCGCGGACTAGCGGGAGGTCTAGAGACCCAGTACTTC. It yields the protein CSVRRGLAGGLETQYF.

The genes are TRBV7-6 and TRBJ2-3; perhaps TRBD2 as D (5 bases). V was trimmed by 4 bases and J by 4 bases, leaving 15 bases between them. The CDR3 totals 15 residues. CDR1 SGHVS and CDR2 FNYEAQ come from the germline V gene. The CDR3 region has the DNA TGTGCCAGCAGCTACCCCTGGGAGCGACCAGATACGCAGTATTTT. Its translation is CASSYPWERPDTQYF.

This chain joins TRBV11-2 and TRBJ2-5; D ambiguous. Trimming stripped 3 bases from V and 2 bases from J, with 19 bases between. The CDR3 loop spans 17 amino acids. The germline V gene encodes CDR1 SGHAT and CDR2 FQNNGV. DNA of the CDR3: TGTGCCAGCAGCTTTCCGATCCGAGAATCCTTACAAGAGACCCAGTACTTC. It is translated as CASSFPIRESLQETQYF.

This clonotype was observed many times. Here the CDR3 reads CASSYGTQGPMSFF. The CDR3 DNA follows: TGTGCCAGCAGTTATGGTACACAGGGGCCTATGTCTTTCTTT. V gene TRBV6-5 combines with J gene TRBJ1-1; TRBD1 aligns across 7 bases. The V gene's germline CDR1 is MNHEY and CDR2 SVGAGI. With 3 bases clipped from V and 12 bases from J, the junction kept 13 bases outside the gene matches. This CDR3 region has 14 residues.

This chain joins TRBV6-5 and TRBJ2-5; 11 bases are shared with TRBD2. This CDR3 is built from 16 residues. The germline gives CDR1 MNHEY, CDR2 SVGAGI. Unmatched junction bases numbered 11, after V lost 4 bases and J lost 7 bases. CDR3 sequence reads: CASSWPGLAVGGTQYF. Here the CDR3 DNA reads TGTGCCAGCAGTTGGCCGGGACTAGCGGTAGGAGGGACCCAGTACTTC.

The chain carries TRBV12-3 or TRBV12-4 and TRBJ2-5; 7 bases are a match to TRBD2. The ends lost 7 bases at V and 7 bases at J; junction bases unmatched: 9. The CDR3 has 13 amino acids. The CDR3 loop is CASTIGTGGTQYF. The DNA of the CDR3 is TGTGCCAGCACCATTGGGACGGGGGGGACCCAGTACTTC.

The chain combines TRBV30 with TRBJ1-4; weak D call: TRBD1 (6 bases). There are 13 residues in the CDR3. In germline, CDR1 is GTSNPN, CDR2 SVGIG (reference sequence). The V and J ends lost 5 bases and 0 bases respectively, with 7 bases between them. The CDR3 coding sequence is TGTGCCTGGCGACAGGCAACTAATGAAAAACTGTTTTTT. Its translation is CAWRQATNEKLFF.

There are a few counts of this clonotype. The chain has TRBV29-1 and TRBJ2-3; D call uncertain. Looked up from germline, CDR1 is SQVTM and CDR2 is ANQGSEA. CDR3 length: 12 residues. Trimming cost V 7 bases and J 2 bases, with 10 bases left between them. DNA of the CDR3: TGCAGCGGTGACCGACTCACAGATACGCAGTATTTT. As protein: CSGDRLTDTQYF.

This clonotype has ten or more counts. This chain uses TRBV6-1 with TRBJ2-7; a weak D match, TRBD2 (6 bases). The CDR3 spans 13 residues. Germline V CDR1 and CDR2: MNHNS, SASEGT. V lost 5 bases to trimming and J lost 5 bases, with 13 bases between them. CDR3 loop: CASSRLTRNEQYF. In DNA form, the CDR3 reads TGTGCCAGCAGTCGATTGACTAGGAACGAGCAGTACTTC.

In its sample, this clonotype was seen a few times. The J gene is TRBJ2-7, the V gene TRBV20-1, with 8 bases lining up with TRBD1. There are 13 residues in the CDR3. V shed 6 bases and J 3 bases; nucleotides not matched to a gene: 7. Germline values: CDR1 DFQATT, CDR2 SNEGSKA (reference sequence). The CDR3 DNA sequence: TGCAGTGCGCCGACAGGGGCTCGCTACGAGCAGTACTTC. It specifies CSAPTGARYEQYF.

V is TRBV5-8 and J is TRBJ1-2; no definite D call. Germline V gene lookup returns CDR1 SGHTS and CDR2 YDEGEE. Trimming stripped 4 bases from V and 4 bases from J, with 11 bases between. The CDR3 consists of 13 residues. The CDR3 spells CASSRGRLYGYTF. DNA for the CDR3: TGTGCCAGCAGCCGTGGACGGCTCTATGGCTACACCTTC.